The rows below give T cell receptor beta chains drawn from one sample of a study of CXCR3-negative and CXCR3-positive naive CD8 T cells. After re-calling the 5' RACE reads, TCRdb lists one entry per CDR3 protein, DNA absent. In total, the table holds over 35,000 distinct CDR3 sequences. Input material: naive CXCR3- CD8+ T cells from blood. These receptors all stem from a human donor in good health. Some clones in this sample may be carry-over from other donors' samples. The CDR3 runs from the conserved cysteine through the conserved F or W. Not all rows give a size; the values are once, few, many and, for expanded clones, a class.

TRBV29-1	11	-	TRBJ2-7	CSVEENYEQYF
TRBV29-1	14	-	TRBJ2-7	CSVEDGKSSYEQYF
TRBV29-1	15	-	TRBJ2-3	CSVHLLAGRQDTQYF
TRBV14	13	-	TRBJ2-3	CASSFGRRDTQYF
TRBV20-1	16	-	TRBJ2-7	CSARAPTGGGFQEQYF
TRBV27	19	-	TRBJ2-5	CASSLSMGGTSDLRETQYF
TRBV28	12	-	TRBJ2-1	CASSFRDYEQFF
TRBV20-1	14	-	TRBJ1-5	CSARGTGRDQPQHF
TRBV5-4	17	-	TRBJ2-5	CASSLAHRDRLQQTQYF
TRBV27	15	-	TRBJ2-1	CASSLRGDRGYEQFF
TRBV20-1	16	-	TRBJ2-1	CSAIPEGGYSYNEQFF
TRBV28	15	-	TRBJ2-1	CASSLWGAIYNEQFF
TRBV21-1	16	-	TRBJ2-2	CASSRNDRGNTGELFF
TRBV28	11	medium-sized	TRBJ2-1	CASRSYNEQFF
TRBV19	15	-	TRBJ2-2	CASSAGHVSTGELFF
TRBV29-1	16	-	TRBJ2-7	CSVEDVDGGDSYEQYF
TRBV7-3	15	-	TRBJ2-1	CASSLISSAYNEQFF
TRBV3-1	16	-	TRBJ2-1	CASSQESGRASNEQFF
TRBV10-2	19	-	TRBJ2-1	CASSGSPTSGTNHGRGQFF
TRBV7-6	14	-	TRBJ2-7	CASSSDGPSYEQYF
TRBV28	16	-	TRBJ2-7	CASSRPGAGASYEQYF
TRBV12-3/TRBV12-4	15	-	TRBJ2-3	CASSLGGGLTDTQYF
TRBV29-1	15	-	TRBJ2-1	CSVEGLGGAYNEQFF
TRBV4-2	16	-	TRBJ1-2	CASSQERDYIVHGYTF
TRBV5-1	17	-	TRBJ2-1	CASSPVAQGYSYNEQFF
TRBV29-1	14	-	TRBJ2-7	CSVSGPDRAHEQYF
TRBV29-1	12	-	TRBJ1-3	CSARTGANTIYF
TRBV28	14	-	TRBJ2-7	CASSWEGGADEQYF
TRBV7-6	15	-	TRBJ2-1	CASSLLRGEGNEQFF
TRBV7-6	13	-	TRBJ2-3	CASMDTGKGTQYF
TRBV11-2	13	-	TRBJ2-7	CASSLVSVHEQYF
TRBV5-6	13	-	TRBJ1-5	CASSLSGVQPQHF
TRBV28	16	-	TRBJ1-4	CASTATSTATNEKLFF
TRBV9	13	-	TRBJ1-1	CASSAGVATEAFF
TRBV25-1	14	-	TRBJ2-1	CASSDRLAGDEQFF
TRBV7-9	17	-	TRBJ2-7	CASSPTSGGPISYEQYF
TRBV28	13	-	TRBJ2-5	CASSSGLAGAQYF
TRBV15	14	-	TRBJ2-7	CATSTQGASYEQYF
TRBV14	14	-	TRBJ2-5	CASSVQHFKETQYF
TRBV18	12	-	TRBJ2-5	CASSPPFETQYF
TRBV28	19	-	TRBJ2-7	CASSLVLAGVLGLSYEQYF
TRBV23-1	17	-	TRBJ2-6	CASSQFPQASGANVLTF
TRBV28	14	-	TRBJ2-3	CASSTDRYTDTQYF
TRBV4-3	18	-	TRBJ2-1	CASSQAKIGLAGVYEQFF
TRBV20-1	14	-	TRBJ2-1	CSARDGGRVNEQFF
TRBV9	21	-	TRBJ2-2	CASSVNAGLAGGPVPTGELFF
TRBV28	16	-	TRBJ2-7	CASSLNGLAGFYEQYF
TRBV2	15	-	TRBJ2-7	CASSFRTGETGEQYF
TRBV11-2	14	-	TRBJ2-5	CASSPGGGLETQYF
TRBV29-1	13	-	TRBJ2-1	CSVRTDQFNEQFF
TRBV7-6	16	-	TRBJ2-7	CASSHSQQGSGYEQYF
TRBV7-9	15	-	TRBJ2-3	CASSDLGKSTDTQYF
TRBV27	14	-	TRBJ2-7	CASSTAGLSYEQYF